The 30 T cell receptor beta chains below all came from one sample that was sequenced in a study of PD-1 blockade in classical Hodgkin lymphoma. Exposure to brentuximab vedotin varied, and each patient had relapsed following autologous stem cell transplantation. Libraries were prepared by immunoSEQ multiplex PCR; TCRdb keeps only in-frame clonotypes and omits some of them. In the table there are approximately 100,000 clones, around nine tenths of which are singletons. The starting material was peripheral blood mononuclear cells (PBMCs), obtained at baseline. Source of these receptors: a human donor with classical Hodgkin lymphoma.

The V gene is TRBV25-1, the J gene TRBJ2-6; 11 bases agree with TRBD1. Looked up from germline, CDR1 is MGHDK and CDR2 is SYGVNS. Trimming took 4 bases from V and 4 from J; bases not matched to a gene: 6. The CDR3 covers 17 residues. The CDR3 is CASSGTGGLGGANVLTF. The CDR3 bases are TGTGCCAGCAGTGGGACAGGGGGCCTGGGGGGGGCCAACGTCCTGACTTTC.

The chain carries TRBV4-1 and TRBJ1-5; 7 bases map to TRBD1. V lost 1 base and J lost 8; bases outside the gene matches: 8. This CDR3 region has 15 residues. Germline values: CDR1 MGHRA, CDR2 YSYEKL. The CDR3 DNA reads as TGCGCCAGCAGCCAAGTAAGACAGGGAAATGAGCCCCAGCATTTT. Amino acid sequence: CASSQVRQGNEPQHF.

This clone has a handful of counts. The gene calls are TRBV7-9 and TRBJ2-2, with D unresolved. Germline values: CDR1 SEHNR, CDR2 FQNEAQ (reference sequence). V was shortened by 11 bases and J by 5 bases, with 6 bases between the two germline ends. This CDR3 is 10 amino acids long. The CDR3 reads CAQDTGELFF. CDR3 bases: TGTGCCCAGGATACCGGGGAGCTGTTTTTT.

The count of this clone is one. The chain employs TRBV5-1 and TRBJ1-6; 9 bases fit TRBD1. The CDR3 is made up of 15 amino acids. V was clipped by 6 bases and J by 7 bases; unmatched bases: 8. CDR1 and CDR2 (germline): SGHRS, YFSETQ. CDR3 region: CASNLSGTGNSPLHF. The CDR3 DNA follows: TGCGCCAGCAACCTCTCCGGGACAGGGAATTCACCCCTCCACTTT.

The chain combines TRBV27 with TRBJ1-1; D remains ambiguous. This CDR3 region has 17 residues. Trimming removed 0 bases from V and 4 bases from J, with 18 bases in between. In germline, CDR1 is MNHEY, CDR2 SMNVEV (reference sequence). DNA for the CDR3: TGTGCCAGCAGTTTATCTCCAGCGACGCGGGTTGCCACTGAAGCTTTCTTT. It translates to CASSLSPATRVATEAFF.

V is TRBV2 and J is TRBJ2-1, with D possibly TRBD1 on 6 matching bases. Trimming pared 5 bases from V and 0 bases from J, leaving 17 bases between. The germline V gene encodes CDR1 SNHLY and CDR2 FYNNEI. The CDR3 loop spans 17 amino acids. CDR3 DNA sequence: TGTGCCAGCAGTCCTGTCTTGGACAGCCGCTCCTACAATGAGCAGTTCTTC. Translated: CASSPVLDSRSYNEQFF.

V gene TRBV11-2 combines with J gene TRBJ2-7; 7 nucleotides agree with TRBD1. This CDR3 is built from 13 residues. V lost 3 bases and J lost 3; bases outside the gene matches: 2. CDR1 and CDR2 from the germline V gene are SGHAT and FQNNGV. In nucleotides, the CDR3 is TGTGCCAGCAGCTTGGGACAGAGCTACGAGCAGTACTTC. The encoded protein is CASSLGQSYEQYF.

J is TRBJ2-3 and V is TRBV4-2; 11 nucleotides align to TRBD2. CDR1 is LGHNA and CDR2 is YNFKEQ in the germline V gene. J lost 3 bases, V lost 0 bases, and 2 bases had no gene match. The CDR3 extends over 16 amino acids. CDR3 residues: CASSQDSGRGTDTQYF. DNA for the CDR3: TGTGCCAGCAGCCAAGATAGCGGGAGGGGGACAGATACGCAGTATTTT.

The chain has TRBV28 and TRBJ2-3; D unresolved. The germline gives CDR1 MDHEN, CDR2 SYDVKM. The V end lost 2 bases, the J end lost 0 bases, and 9 bases lay between the germline ends. This CDR3 has 15 amino acids. CDR3 sequence (DNA): TGTGCCAGCAGTTTAGGGTTCCTTAGCACAGATACGCAGTATTTT. Protein sequence: CASSLGFLSTDTQYF.

This chain connects TRBV2 to TRBJ2-5; D is undetermined. The ends were cut back, 8 bases at V and 1 base at J, with 5 bases in the middle. Germline V CDR1 and CDR2: SNHLY, FYNNEI. This CDR3 contains 11 residues. The CDR3 DNA reads as TGTGCCAGCTACTTCCAAGAGACCCAGTACTTC. It specifies CASYFQETQYF.

The rearrangement uses TRBV29-1 and TRBJ1-1, with D tentatively TRBD1 (5 bases). CDR3 length: 15 residues. CDR1 is SQVTM and CDR2 is ANQGSEA in the germline V gene. Trimming removed 5 bases at V and 1 base at J, with 17 bases between. CDR3 nucleotides: TGCAGCGTTTTACCCAACGGGGGGTGGAACACTGAAGCTTTCTTT. As protein: CSVLPNGGWNTEAFF.

This sequence joins TRBV10-3 and TRBJ2-7; a possible D gene is TRBD1 (6 bases). The CDR3 runs 14 residues. Germline CDR1 is ENHRY and CDR2 is SYGVKD. V was pared by 1 base and J by 4 bases, with 11 bases between. The CDR3 nucleotides read TGTGCCATCAGTGAGTTTGGGACATCATACGAGCAGTACTTC. The encoded protein is CAISEFGTSYEQYF.

The genes are TRBV6-1 and TRBJ2-1; no definite D call. Germline V gives CDR1 MNHNS, CDR2 SASEGT. V shed 5 bases and J shed 1 base, with 12 bases lying between them. The CDR3 spans 15 residues. CDR3 amino acids: CASSQNPGSYNEQFF. The DNA of the CDR3 is TGTGCCAGCAGTCAGAATCCCGGGTCCTACAATGAGCAGTTCTTC.

V usage is TRBV10-3 and J usage is TRBJ2-1; D remains ambiguous. This CDR3 spans 11 amino acids. Trimming left V 3 bases short and J 7 bases short, with 4 bases between. Germline V gives CDR1 ENHRY, CDR2 SYGVKD. CDR3 residues: CAISDGNEQFF. The CDR3 bases are TGTGCCATCAGTGATGGGAATGAGCAGTTCTTC.

CDR3 nucleotides: TGTGCCTGGAGTGTTCGGACTTCGTTCAGGGTC. Translated, it gives CAWSVRTSFRV. This chain links TRBV30 with TRBJ2-7, with a tentative D call TRBD2 (5 bases). Germline CDR1 GTSNPN, CDR2 SVGIG (reference sequence). The CDR3 is 11 residues long.

The V and J genes are TRBV9 and TRBJ2-2, with a weak D call TRBD2 (6 bases). Trimming cost V 0 bases and J 0 bases, with 6 bases left between them. This CDR3 comprises 15 residues. Germline loops: CDR1 SGDLS, CDR2 YYNGEE. In nucleotides, the CDR3 is TGTGCCAGCAGCGTAGGCGGGACGAACACCGGGGAGCTGTTTTTT. This translates into CASSVGGTNTGELFF.

This clone was found once. V is TRBV6-6 and J is TRBJ2-1, with D perhaps given as TRBD1 or TRBD2 (5 bases each). Germline V CDR1 and CDR2: MNHNY, SVGAGI (reference sequence). The V end was cut by 6 bases, the J end by 4 bases, with 19 bases between. The CDR3 spans 16 residues. CDR3 sequence: CASSPNRDLPYNEQFF. CDR3 DNA: TGTGCCAGCAGCCCAAACCGGGACCTACCTTACAATGAGCAGTTCTTC.

The V gene is TRBV30, the J gene TRBJ2-3; maybe TRBD2 (7 bases). The CDR3 loop spans 14 amino acids. Germline V gives CDR1 GTSNPN, CDR2 SVGIG (reference sequence). CDR3 loop: CAARGGAHTDTQYF. In DNA, the CDR3 is TGTGCTGCGAGGGGGGGGGCTCACACAGATACGCAGTATTTT. Drawing the rest from reference TRBV30 and TRBJ2-3, the complete variable domain is SQTIHQWPATLVQPVGSPLSLECTVEGTSNPNLYWYRQAAGRGLQLLFYSVGIGQISSEVPQNLSASRPQDRQFILSSKKLLLSDSGFYLCAARGGAHTDTQYFGPGTRLTVL.

The genes are TRBV28 and TRBJ2-7; TRBD2 matches at 10 bases. Trimming at V came to 3 bases and at J to 2 bases, leaving 10 bases not matched to a gene. The CDR3 contains 17 residues. The germline V gene encodes CDR1 MDHEN and CDR2 SYDVKM. The CDR3: CASSFGLAGVPTYEQYF. The CDR3 nucleotides read TGTGCCAGCAGTTTCGGGCTAGCGGGAGTCCCTACCTACGAGCAGTACTTC. The full variable domain, completed using reference TRBV28 and TRBJ2-7, is DVKVTQSSRYLVKRTGEKVFLECVQDMDHENMFWYRQDPGLGLRLIYFSYDVKMKEKGDIPEGYSVSREKKERFSLILESASTNQTSMYLCASSFGLAGVPTYEQYFGPGTRLTVT.

This clone has more than one count but fewer than ten. The chain carries TRBV6-1 and TRBJ1-3; no clear D. V lost 2 bases and J 3 bases, leaving 8 bases between the germline ends. This CDR3 is built from 14 residues. In germline, CDR1 is MNHNS, CDR2 SASEGT. CDR3 residues: CASSEPISGNTIYF. As DNA, the CDR3 is TGTGCCAGCAGTGAACCCATAAGTGGAAACACCATATATTTT.

This chain joins TRBV11-2 and TRBJ2-5; no firm D call. Trimming took 5 bases from V and 2 from J, leaving 3 bases between them. Germline loops: CDR1 SGHAT, CDR2 FQNNGV. The CDR3 contains 11 residues. The CDR3 protein is CASSIQETQYF. The CDR3 nucleotides are TGTGCCAGCAGCATACAAGAGACCCAGTACTTC.

The chain is built from TRBV25-1 and TRBJ2-7, with 8 positions matching TRBD1. The V gene's germline CDR1 is MGHDK and CDR2 SYGVNS. V shed 3 bases and J 2 bases; nucleotides not matched to a gene: 3. This CDR3 spans 14 amino acids. CDR3 region: CASSDGQGAYEQYF. In nucleotides, the CDR3 is TGTGCCAGCAGTGATGGACAGGGCGCCTACGAGCAGTACTTC.

The genes are TRBV14 and TRBJ1-5; TRBD1 might be the D (5 bases). Germline V gene lookup returns CDR1 SGHDN and CDR2 FVKESK. The CDR3 is 18 amino acids. V lost 1 base and J lost 2, with 18 bases in between. For the CDR3, the DNA is TGTGCCAGCAGCCAAGTCAGGGTAGGGAAAAGGCGCAATCAGCCCCAGCATTTT. The encoded protein is CASSQVRVGKRRNQPQHF.

The V and J genes are TRBV5-6 and TRBJ1-1; TRBD1 might be the D (5 bases). Germline V CDR1 and CDR2: SGHDT, YYEEEE. The CDR3 extends over 13 amino acids. V was shortened by 0 bases and J by 9 bases, with 12 bases between the two germline ends. The CDR3 here is CASSLVGVFQAFF. In DNA form, the CDR3 reads TGTGCCAGCAGCTTGGTGGGGGTTTTCCAAGCTTTCTTT.

This rearrangement joins TRBV30 to TRBJ1-1, with unresolved D. The CDR3 spans 12 residues. The germline V gene encodes CDR1 GTSNPN and CDR2 SVGIG (reference sequence). Trimming pared 3 bases from V and 0 bases from J, leaving 5 bases between. The CDR3 protein is CAWSSMNTEAFF. The CDR3 nucleotides are TGTGCCTGGAGCTCCATGAACACTGAAGCTTTCTTT.

The J gene is TRBJ2-7, the V gene TRBV7-8; perhaps TRBD1 as D (5 bases). CDR3 length: 14 amino acids. Trimming shortened V by 1 base and J by 2 bases, and 9 bases separated the two germline ends. The germline gives CDR1 SGHVS, CDR2 FQNEAQ. In DNA, the CDR3 is TGTGCCAGCAGCTTAGGAGACAGTACCTACGAGCAGTACTTC. Translated: CASSLGDSTYEQYF. Filled out from reference TRBV7-8 and TRBJ2-7, the complete variable domain reads GAGVSQSPRYKVAKRGQDVALRCDPISGHVSLFWYQQALGQGPEFLTYFQNEAQLDKSGLPSDRFFAERPEGSVSTLKIQRTQQEDSAVYLCASSLGDSTYEQYFGPGTRLTVT.

The V and J genes are TRBV19 and TRBJ2-4; D is ambiguous. The germline gives CDR1 LNHDA, CDR2 SQIVND (reference sequence). V was cut by 0 bases and J by 2 bases, with 8 bases left in between. This CDR3 is 15 amino acids long. The CDR3 is CASSIEGWPKNIQYF. The CDR3 coding sequence is TGTGCCAGTAGTATAGAGGGATGGCCCAAAAACATTCAGTACTTC.

This clone occurred once. J is TRBJ2-7 and V is TRBV27; TRBD1 agrees at 8 bases. The CDR3 contains 14 residues. The germline V gene encodes CDR1 MNHEY and CDR2 SMNVEV (reference sequence). Trimming at V came to 5 bases and at J to 2 bases, leaving 5 bases not matched to a gene. The CDR3 DNA is TGTGCCAGCAGTGCGGGGACAGGAACCTACGAGCAGTACTTC. It specifies CASSAGTGTYEQYF.

The J gene is TRBJ2-3, the V gene TRBV9, with TRBD2 identical over 11 bases. J lost 3 bases, V lost 2 bases, and 2 bases had no gene match. The germline V gene encodes CDR1 SGDLS and CDR2 YYNGEE. The CDR3 runs to 15 residues. The CDR3 bases are TGTGCCAGCAGCGTTAGCGGGAGGGTGACAGATACGCAGTATTTT. The encoded protein is CASSVSGRVTDTQYF.

V is TRBV6-5 and J is TRBJ2-7; D might be TRBD1 (6 bases). V lost 6 bases, J lost 3 bases, and 18 bases lay in between. The CDR3 has 15 residues. The germline CDR1 and CDR2 sequences are MNHEY and SVGAGI. CDR3 DNA sequence: TGTGCCAGCAGGAGATCCCTGGACAGCAGCTACGAGCAGTACTTC. Amino acid sequence: CASRRSLDSSYEQYF.